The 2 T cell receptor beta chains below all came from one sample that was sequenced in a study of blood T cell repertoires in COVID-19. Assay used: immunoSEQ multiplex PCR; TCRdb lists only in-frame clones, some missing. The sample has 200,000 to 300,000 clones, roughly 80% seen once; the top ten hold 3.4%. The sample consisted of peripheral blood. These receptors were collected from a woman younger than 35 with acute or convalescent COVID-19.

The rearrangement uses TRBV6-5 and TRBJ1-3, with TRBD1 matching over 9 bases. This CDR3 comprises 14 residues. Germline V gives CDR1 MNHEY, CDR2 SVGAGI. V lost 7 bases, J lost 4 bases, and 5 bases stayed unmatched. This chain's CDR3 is CASKLTGGGNTIYF. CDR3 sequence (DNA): TGTGCCAGCAAATTGACAGGGGGAGGAAACACCATATATTTT.

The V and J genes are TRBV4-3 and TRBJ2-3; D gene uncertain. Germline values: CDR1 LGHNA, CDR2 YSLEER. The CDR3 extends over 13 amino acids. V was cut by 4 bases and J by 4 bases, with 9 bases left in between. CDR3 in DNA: TGCGCCAGCAGCCCTACGCTAGCAGATACGCAGTATTTT. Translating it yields CASSPTLADTQYF.